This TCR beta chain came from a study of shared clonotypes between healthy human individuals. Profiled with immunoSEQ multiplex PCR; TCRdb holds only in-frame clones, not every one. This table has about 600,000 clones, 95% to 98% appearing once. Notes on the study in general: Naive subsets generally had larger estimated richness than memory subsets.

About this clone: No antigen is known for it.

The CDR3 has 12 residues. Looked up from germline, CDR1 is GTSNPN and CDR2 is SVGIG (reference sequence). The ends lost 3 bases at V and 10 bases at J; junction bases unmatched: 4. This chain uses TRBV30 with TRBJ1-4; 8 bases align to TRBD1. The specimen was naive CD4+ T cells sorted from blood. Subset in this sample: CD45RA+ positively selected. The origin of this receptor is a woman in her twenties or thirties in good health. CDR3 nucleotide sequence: TGTGCCTGGAGGGTTACAGGGGGAAAACTGTTTTTT. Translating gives CAWRVTGGKLFF.